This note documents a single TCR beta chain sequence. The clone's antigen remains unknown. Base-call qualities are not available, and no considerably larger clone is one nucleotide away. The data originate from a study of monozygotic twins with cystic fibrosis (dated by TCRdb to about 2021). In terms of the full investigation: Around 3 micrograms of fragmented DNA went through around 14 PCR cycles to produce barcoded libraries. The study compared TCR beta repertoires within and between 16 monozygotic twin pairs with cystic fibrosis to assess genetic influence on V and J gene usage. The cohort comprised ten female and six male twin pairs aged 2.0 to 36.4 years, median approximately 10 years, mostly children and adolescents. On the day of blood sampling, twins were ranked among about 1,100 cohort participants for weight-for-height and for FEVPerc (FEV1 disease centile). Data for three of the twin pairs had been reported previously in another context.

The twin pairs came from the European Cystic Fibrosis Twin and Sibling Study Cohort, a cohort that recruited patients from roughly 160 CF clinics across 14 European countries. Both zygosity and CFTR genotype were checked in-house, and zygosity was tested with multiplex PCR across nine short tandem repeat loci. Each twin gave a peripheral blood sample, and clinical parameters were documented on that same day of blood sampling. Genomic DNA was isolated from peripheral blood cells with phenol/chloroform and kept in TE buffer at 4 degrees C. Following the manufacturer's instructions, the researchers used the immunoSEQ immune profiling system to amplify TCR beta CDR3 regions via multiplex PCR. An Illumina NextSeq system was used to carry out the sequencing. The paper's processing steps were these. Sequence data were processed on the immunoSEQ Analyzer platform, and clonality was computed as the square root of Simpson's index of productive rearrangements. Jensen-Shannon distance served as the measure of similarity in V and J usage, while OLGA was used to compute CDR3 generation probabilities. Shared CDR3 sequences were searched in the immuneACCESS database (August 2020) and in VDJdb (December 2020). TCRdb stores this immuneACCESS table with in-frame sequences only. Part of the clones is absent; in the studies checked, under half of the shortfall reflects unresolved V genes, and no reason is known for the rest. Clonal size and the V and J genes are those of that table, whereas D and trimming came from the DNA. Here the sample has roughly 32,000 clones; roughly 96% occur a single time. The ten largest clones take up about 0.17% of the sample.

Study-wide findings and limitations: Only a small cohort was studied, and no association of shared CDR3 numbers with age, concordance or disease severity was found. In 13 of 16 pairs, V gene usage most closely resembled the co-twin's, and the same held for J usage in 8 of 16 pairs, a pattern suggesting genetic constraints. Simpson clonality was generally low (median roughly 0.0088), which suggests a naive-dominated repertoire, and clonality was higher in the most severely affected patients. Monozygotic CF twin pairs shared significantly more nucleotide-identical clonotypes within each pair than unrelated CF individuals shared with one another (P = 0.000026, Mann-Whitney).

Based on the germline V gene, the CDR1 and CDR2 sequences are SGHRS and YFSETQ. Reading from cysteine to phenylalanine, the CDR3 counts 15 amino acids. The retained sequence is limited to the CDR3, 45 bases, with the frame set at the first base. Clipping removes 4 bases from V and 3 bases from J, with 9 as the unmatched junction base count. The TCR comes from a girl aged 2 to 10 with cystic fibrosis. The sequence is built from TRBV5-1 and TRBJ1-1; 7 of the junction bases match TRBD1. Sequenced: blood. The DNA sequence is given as TGCGCCAGCAGCCACACAGGGGATTCTTACACTGAAGCTTTCTTT. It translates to CASSHTGDSYTEAFF. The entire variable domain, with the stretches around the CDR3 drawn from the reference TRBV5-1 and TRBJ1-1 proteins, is KAGVTQTPRYLIKTRGQQVTLSCSPISGHRSVSWYQQTPGQGLQFLFEYFSETQRNKGNFPGRFSGRQFSNSRSEMNVSTLELGDSALYLCASSHTGDSYTEAFFGQGTRLTVV.